This note documents a single T cell receptor (beta chain) sequence. The data are from a study of Graves' ophthalmopathy and Graves' hyperthyroidism. Other autoimmune diseases, uncontrolled infections, pregnancy or lactation excluded patients from enrollment. The CDR3 loop spans 13 amino acids. Per germline, CDR1 SGHTA and CDR2 FQGNSA. After removal of 5 bases from V and 9 bases from J, the junction contained 9 bases not matched to a gene. The sequenced template was RNA, covering the TCR beta CDR3 region. The workflow started with a first-round RT-PCR run with HTBI primers and then moved on to a second-round multiplex PCR. TCRdb passed the multiplex PCR reads through MiXCR, listing each CDR3 protein once. The repertoire consists of about 1.1 million distinct CDR3 sequences, with about 38% occurring once and the leading ten covering approximately 10%.

The receptor's source is an adult man with Graves' hyperthyroidism. The chain carries TRBV7-2 and TRBJ1-1; TRBD1 aligns across 7 bases. Sequenced material: peripheral blood or thyroid tissue (not recorded which). For the CDR3, the DNA is TGTGCCAGCAGCGCCACCGGGACAGAGAAAGCTTTCTTT. Encoded protein: CASSATGTEKAFF.